These 5 T cell receptor beta chains came from one sample sequenced in a study of shared clonotypes between healthy human individuals (TCRdb year 2020). The method was the immunoSEQ multiplex PCR assay. TCRdb stores this immuneACCESS table with in-frame sequences only. Part of the clones is absent; in the studies checked, under half of the shortfall reflects unresolved V genes, and no reason is known for the rest. In all, the sample holds 1.5 million to 2.5 million clones, and about 95% of those were seen once. The ten biggest clones cover 1.2% of the sample. For the CD8 naive samples, CD45RO-negative cells were positively selected for CCR7, yielding a CD45RA+CCR7+ population from which TemRA cells were excluded. The sequencing sample was made of naive CD8+ T cells sorted from blood. Per the publication, the cell subset or site label means: CD45RA+CCR7+. These receptors were taken from a young man in good health.

The rearrangement joins TRBV28 to TRBJ2-2, with D unresolved. V was clipped by 3 bases and J by 1 base, with 9 bases between them. Per the germline V gene, CDR1 is MDHEN and CDR2 is SYDVKM. CDR3 length: 15 amino acids. The CDR3 coding sequence is TGTGCCAGCAGTTTCCTGCATGAGAACACCGGGGAGCTGTTTTTT. Amino acids: CASSFLHENTGELFF.

The chain has TRBV9 and TRBJ2-5, with 7 bases that match TRBD2. The V segment lost 0 bases and the J segment 2 bases; nucleotides outside the gene matches: 10. The CDR3 is 17 amino acids. CDR1 is SGDLS and CDR2 is YYNGEE in the germline V gene. CDR3 nucleotide sequence: TGTGCCAGCAGCGTAGCTACGGCTAGCGGAAATCAAGAGACCCAGTACTTC. It specifies CASSVATASGNQETQYF.

The rearrangement uses TRBV19 and TRBJ1-5; D call uncertain. V dropped 2 bases and J dropped 1 base, with 15 bases sitting between them. The CDR3 consists of 17 residues. Germline CDR1 and CDR2: LNHDA and SQIVND (reference sequence). The CDR3 nucleotides are TGTGCCAGTAGTATACCCTGGACCCTGGGGAGCAATCAGCCCCAGCATTTT. Protein sequence: CASSIPWTLGSNQPQHF.

This clone showed up just once. The V gene is TRBV4-1, the J gene TRBJ1-5; D unresolved. CDR3 length: 16 residues. Trimming pared 0 bases from V and 5 bases from J, leaving 14 bases between. Germline-derived CDR1 and CDR2 are MGHRA and YSYEKL. The CDR3 loop is CASSQEPGRKDQPQHF. The DNA for the CDR3 is TGCGCCAGCAGCCAAGAACCAGGACGAAAGGATCAGCCCCAGCATTTT.

The rearrangement links TRBV6-5 to TRBJ2-2; D ambiguous. V was trimmed by 5 bases and J by 7 bases, leaving 5 bases between them. The CDR3 length is 11 residues. Germline-derived CDR1 and CDR2 are MNHEY and SVGAGI. CDR3 nucleotide sequence: TGTGCCAGCAGTACGAACGGGGAGCTGTTTTTT. Translation gives CASSTNGELFF.